These 18 T cell receptor beta chains came from one sample sequenced in a study of T cell changes during pregnancy in multiple sclerosis (dated by TCRdb to 2018 to 2020). The library was obtained by the immunoSEQ multiplex PCR assay. The table comes from immuneACCESS by way of TCRdb, which keeps in-frame sequences with V and J called. Part of the clones is missing from these tables; in studies checked, under half for an unresolved V gene and the rest for unknown reasons. This sample lists 30,000 to 45,000 clones; roughly 92% were detected once. The ten biggest clones cover over 0.95% of the sample. Sequencing was carried out using PBMCs (not recorded whether the cells were cultured). These receptors were collected from a female donor with multiple sclerosis, enrolled in a pregnancy study.

This chain uses TRBV2 with TRBJ2-7; D uncertain. The V gene lost 1 base and the J gene lost 0 bases, with 7 bases spanning the gap. The CDR3 is 14 amino acids. The germline V gene encodes CDR1 SNHLY and CDR2 FYNNEI. In nucleotides, the CDR3 is TGTGCCAGCAGTGAAGTCAGCAGCTCCTACGAGCAGTACTTC. This translates into CASSEVSSSYEQYF.

This chain links TRBV5-1 with TRBJ1-2; a weak D match, TRBD1 (6 bases). The CDR3 consists of 13 residues. Germline CDR1 and CDR2: SGHRS and YFSETQ. V was trimmed by 0 bases and J by 7 bases, leaving 10 bases between them. The CDR3 DNA reads as TGCGCCAGCAGCTTGGAACAGGGTATTGGCTACACCTTC. Translation gives CASSLEQGIGYTF.

The chain couples TRBV9 to TRBJ1-1; no clear D gene. CDR3 length: 15 residues. The germline V and J ends were trimmed by 6 bases and 5 bases, with 20 bases remaining between them. Germline V gives CDR1 SGDLS, CDR2 YYNGEE. The CDR3 loop reads CASIKWSQGQTEAFF. The DNA for the CDR3 is TGTGCCAGCATCAAGTGGTCGCAAGGGCAGACTGAAGCTTTCTTT. Looking up the rest from reference TRBV9 and TRBJ1-1 gives the full variable domain: DSGVTQTPKHLITATGQRVTLRCSPRSGDLSVYWYQQSLDQGLQFLIQYYNGEERAKGNILERFSAQQFPDLHSELNLSSLELGDSALYFCASIKWSQGQTEAFFGQGTRLTVV.

The genes are TRBV11-2 and TRBJ2-7; no reliable D call. Germline V gene data show CDR1 as SGHAT and CDR2 as FQNNGV. This CDR3 is 14 amino acids long. The V gene lost 4 bases and the J gene lost 5 bases, with 15 bases spanning the gap. The CDR3 loop reads CASSSLSQVHEQYF. The CDR3 DNA is TGTGCCAGCAGCTCCCTCTCGCAGGTCCACGAGCAGTACTTC.

This clone was observed once. The gene calls are TRBV21-1 and TRBJ2-3; the table's D gene call, TRBD1, was not cross checked with the DNA. TRBV21-1 is an annotated pseudogene. The CDR3 extends over 16 amino acids. CDR3 sequence (DNA): TGTGCCAGCAGCAACAGAGTAGGGGGAGTTGGAGATACGCAGTATTTT. Translated: CASSNRVGGVGDTQYF.

The chain carries TRBV11-2 and TRBJ2-7; 7 positions agree with TRBD2. This CDR3 is 14 amino acids long. J gave up 5 bases and V 3 bases, and 7 bases lay outside the gene matches. Germline-derived CDR1 and CDR2 are SGHAT and FQNNGV. CDR3 residues: CASSLAGVIDEQYF. The CDR3 region has the DNA TGTGCCAGCAGCTTGGCGGGAGTGATCGACGAGCAGTACTTC.

The J gene is TRBJ2-1, the V gene TRBV14, with 11 bases identical to TRBD2. Germline CDR1 reads SGHDN; CDR2 reads FVKESK. The CDR3 runs to 14 residues. Losses at the gene ends were 4 bases for V and 7 bases for J; bases not matched to a gene: 3. CDR3 in DNA: TGTGCCAGCAGCCGGCGGACTAGCGGGAATGAGCAGTTCTTC. Translating it yields CASSRRTSGNEQFF.

This clone was seen only once. This chain links TRBV20-1 with TRBJ2-3; no definite D call. Deletions cut 5 bases from V and 5 bases from J, with 8 bases between. Germline V gives CDR1 DFQATT, CDR2 SNEGSKA (reference sequence). The CDR3 loop spans 11 amino acids. The CDR3, as DNA: TGCAGTGCTTTAGATAGAGATACGCAGTATTTT. It is translated as CSALDRDTQYF.

The chain employs TRBV14 and TRBJ1-2, with D possibly matching TRBD1 (6 bases). CDR1 and CDR2 from the germline V gene are SGHDN and FVKESK. There are 12 residues in the CDR3. V lost 4 bases and J 8 bases, leaving 11 bases between the germline ends. CDR3 DNA sequence: TGTGCCAGCAGCCCCAGGGGTTGGGGCTACACCTTC. Translated, it gives CASSPRGWGYTF.

A single count supports this clone. This rearrangement joins TRBV5-4 to TRBJ2-1; TRBD2 matches 13 bases. The CDR3 is 15 residues long. Unmatched junction bases numbered 7, after V lost 3 bases and J lost 10 bases. Per the germline V gene, CDR1 is SGHNT and CDR2 is YYREEE (reference sequence). DNA of the CDR3: TGTGCCAGCAGCTCCGGGACTAGCGGGACTCGAGAGCAGTTCTTC. Translation gives CASSSGTSGTREQFF.

The chain uses TRBV13 and TRBJ1-3; TRBD1 agrees at 11 bases. Germline assignment: CDR1 PRHDT and CDR2 FYEKMQ (reference sequence). The length of the CDR3 is 17 residues. V dropped 5 bases and J dropped 4; count of bases not matched to a gene: 10. CDR3 bases: TGTGCCAGCAGCCCGCAACAGGACAGGGGGCAAGGAAACACCATATATTTT. As protein: CASSPQQDRGQGNTIYF. The complete variable domain, with remaining parts taken from reference TRBV13 and TRBJ1-3, reads AAGVIQSPRHLIKEKRETATLKCYPIPRHDTVYWYQQGPGQDPQFLISFYEKMQSDKGSIPDRFSAQQFSDYHSELNMSSLELGDSALYFCASSPQQDRGQGNTIYFGEGSWLTVV.

The V call is TRBV12-5, the J call TRBJ1-5; 7 bases align to TRBD1. V shed 5 bases and J 3 bases; nucleotides not matched to a gene: 4. Germline V gives CDR1 LGHNT, CDR2 FRNRAP. This CDR3 has 14 amino acids. The CDR3 DNA sequence: TGTGCTAGTGGTCGGGACAGCTTCAATCAGCCCCAGCATTTT. Its translation: CASGRDSFNQPQHF.

The chain joins TRBV5-1 to TRBJ2-1, with 9 bases lining up with TRBD1. After removal of 3 bases from V and 9 bases from J, the junction contained 13 bases not matched to a gene. The CDR3 sequence is 16 residues long. The germline V gene encodes CDR1 SGHRS and CDR2 YFSETQ. DNA for the CDR3: TGCGCCAGCAGCTGGCGGACCGGGACAGGGTTCAGTGAGCAGTTCTTC. Translation: CASSWRTGTGFSEQFF.

The chain has TRBV10-2 and TRBJ1-5, with D tentatively TRBD1 (5 bases). CDR3 length: 16 residues. Germline V gene sequence: CDR1 WSHSY, CDR2 SAAADI. The V gene lost 4 bases and the J gene lost 5 bases, with 18 bases spanning the gap. This CDR3 is CASSVPARRGDQPQHF. The CDR3 coding sequence is TGCGCCAGCAGTGTGCCGGCCAGGAGGGGAGATCAGCCCCAGCATTTT.

The V call is TRBV5-8, the J call TRBJ2-1; 9 bases are a match to TRBD2. The V gene end was trimmed by 1 base and the J gene end by 1 base; junction bases not matched to a gene: 6. CDR3 length equals 17 residues. Germline CDR1 SGHTS, CDR2 YDEGEE. CDR3 loop: CASSLMREGLSYNEQFF. As DNA, the CDR3 is TGTGCCAGCAGCTTGATGCGGGAGGGCCTTTCCTACAATGAGCAGTTCTTC.

The chain combines TRBV18 with TRBJ2-5, with D possibly being TRBD1 or TRBD2 (5 bases each). The CDR3 contains 12 residues. The germline V gene has CDR1 KGHSH and CDR2 LQKENI. The V gene lost 3 bases and the J gene lost 5 bases, with 7 bases spanning the gap. CDR3 loop: CASSPEGETQYF. The CDR3 DNA sequence: TGTGCCAGCTCACCCGAGGGGGAGACCCAGTACTTC. The full variable domain, completed using reference TRBV18 and TRBJ2-5, is NAGVMQNPRHLVRRRGQEARLRCSPMKGHSHVYWYRQLPEEGLKFMVYLQKENIIDESGMPKERFSAEFPKEGPSILRIQQVVRGDSAAYFCASSPEGETQYFGPGTRLLVL.

V is TRBV30 and J is TRBJ1-4; D gene ambiguous. V dropped 4 bases and J dropped 3 bases, with 15 bases sitting between them. Germline loops: CDR1 GTSNPN, CDR2 SVGIG (reference sequence). The CDR3 consists of 15 residues. The CDR3 spells CAWTTDLNSNEKLFF. CDR3 nucleotide sequence: TGTGCCTGGACCACGGACTTAAATTCTAATGAAAAACTGTTTTTT. The full variable domain, its missing parts supplied by reference TRBV30 and TRBJ1-4, is SQTIHQWPATLVQPVGSPLSLECTVEGTSNPNLYWYRQAAGRGLQLLFYSVGIGQISSEVPQNLSASRPQDRQFILSSKKLLLSDSGFYLCAWTTDLNSNEKLFFGSGTQLSVL.

J is TRBJ2-2 and V is TRBV19; D possibly corresponds to TRBD2 (5 bases). There are 17 residues in the CDR3. The ends were cut back, 1 base at V and 1 base at J, with 13 bases in the middle. CDR1 is LNHDA, CDR2 SQIVND, per germline (reference sequence). CDR3 nucleotide sequence: TGTGCCAGTAGTATAGTGGGCGGGCGTAAGAACACCGGGGAGCTGTTTTTT. This gives the protein CASSIVGGRKNTGELFF.